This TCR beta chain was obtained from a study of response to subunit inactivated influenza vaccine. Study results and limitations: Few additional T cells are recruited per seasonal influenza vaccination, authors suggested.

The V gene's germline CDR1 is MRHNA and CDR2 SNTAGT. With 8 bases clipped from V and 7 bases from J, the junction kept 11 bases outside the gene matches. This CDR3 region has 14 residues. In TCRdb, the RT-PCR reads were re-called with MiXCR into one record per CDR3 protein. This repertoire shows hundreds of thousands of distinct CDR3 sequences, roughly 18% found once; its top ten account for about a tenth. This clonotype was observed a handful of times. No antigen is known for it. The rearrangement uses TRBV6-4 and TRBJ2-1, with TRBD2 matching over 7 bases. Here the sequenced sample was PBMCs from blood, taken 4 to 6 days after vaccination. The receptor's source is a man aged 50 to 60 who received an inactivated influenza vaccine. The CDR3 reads CASQRDHGGNEQFF. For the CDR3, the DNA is TGTGCCAGCCAGCGGGACCATGGGGGGAATGAGCAGTTCTTC.